This note documents a single T cell receptor (beta chain) sequence. From the PCR reads, TCRdb called clonotypes with MiXCR, one entry per CDR3 protein. The sample contains about 630,000 distinct CDR3 sequences, roughly 25% of which appear only once. The sample comes from a study of molecular identifiers for immune sequencing clone quantification. This CDR3 is 15 amino acids long. V was pared by 4 bases and J by 0 bases, with 10 bases between. This TCR was recovered from a human donor in good health. Some libraries in this study had Jurkat cell RNA spiked in. The sample consisted of naive CD8+ T cells from blood, with Jurkat cell RNA spiked in. Regarding subset: FACS-sorted CD8+CD4-CCR7+CD45RA+ naive T cells. The chain recombines TRBV12-3 or TRBV12-4 with TRBJ1-3; D is unclear. In DNA, the CDR3 is TGTGCCAGCAGTTCCCGACGTGCCTCTGGAAACACCATATATTTT. Protein sequence: CASSSRRASGNTIYF.